Sequencing of this T cell receptor (beta chain) was carried out in a study of blood T cell repertoires in COVID-19. Study at large: Italy, Spain and the United States were the sources of the convalescent and acute COVID-19 samples.

Seattle participants joined during active infection and were tracked over time. In the original processing: Amplified reference gene primers provided the basis for estimating nucleated cell counts. Using immunoSEQ multiplex PCR, the repertoire was profiled, and TCRdb retains in-frame clones only, with some absent. D and trimming come from the DNA, and the V and J calls and clone size come from that table. The repertoire holds about 120,000 clones, with about 89% as singletons. V lost 6 bases and J 4 bases, leaving 17 bases between the germline ends. Per the germline V gene, CDR1 is WNHNN and CDR2 is SYGVQD (reference sequence). The CDR3 spans 15 residues. This clone was picked up a small number of times.

The receptor comes from a woman aged 70-85 years with COVID-19, enrolled during active disease. This chain joins TRBV10-1 and TRBJ2-3, with D tentatively TRBD2 (6 bases). Sequences were obtained from peripheral blood. CDR3: CASSGGRGKADTQYF. CDR3 DNA sequence: TGCGCCAGCAGCGGGGGACGGGGGAAAGCAGATACGCAGTATTTT.